The 2 T cell receptor beta chains listed next were all sequenced from one sample in a study of T cells after yellow fever vaccination. TCRdb independently ran MiXCR on the 5' RACE reads; one entry per CDR3 protein. The repertoire holds about 96,000 distinct CDR3 sequences, with about 8.8% as singletons. Sequenced material: CD8+ T cells not binding an NS4B(214-222) dextramer, sorted from PBMCs, taken less than 16 days after the first yellow fever vaccination. All receptors derive from a man younger than 35 who received the YFV17D yellow fever vaccine.

This clonotype was seen a handful of times. This sequence joins TRBV10-3 and TRBJ2-5; a possible D gene is TRBD1 (6 bases). The CDR3 has 13 amino acids. V was clipped by 8 bases and J by 3 bases, with 13 bases between them. Germline CDR1 ENHRY, CDR2 SYGVKD. CDR3 nucleotides: TGTGCCATCGGGGGCAGAAGTAAAGAGACCCAGTACTTC. It yields the protein CAIGGRSKETQYF.

There are a few counts of this clonotype. The V and J genes are TRBV5-1 and TRBJ2-7, with D perhaps assigned TRBD1 or TRBD2 (5 bases each). Germline V gene data show CDR1 as SGHRS and CDR2 as YFSETQ. V dropped 4 bases and J dropped 7 bases, with 24 bases sitting between them. The length of the CDR3 is 16 residues. As DNA, the CDR3 is TGCGCCAGCAGCCTCCCCCCTCAGCGGACAACTGGGGAGCAGTACTTC. Translating gives CASSLPPQRTTGEQYF.